One and the same sample provided the 26 T cell receptor beta chains below, sequenced in a study of blood T cell repertoires in COVID-19. The assay was immunoSEQ multiplex PCR, and TCRdb's table has in-frame clones only and misses some. This table holds 280,000 or so clones, about 80% found once. Sequenced sample: peripheral blood. These receptors came from a woman between 50 and 59 years old who had recovered from COVID-19.

The rearrangement links TRBV3-1 (or the pseudogene TRBV3-2) to TRBJ1-4; the match to TRBD1 covers 7 bases. The CDR3 length is 14 residues. With 5 bases clipped from V and 6 bases from J, the junction kept 6 bases outside the gene matches. Germline CDR1 reads LGHDT; CDR2 reads YNNKEL (reference sequence). CDR3 residues: CASSFRGSDEKLFF. As DNA, the CDR3 is TGTGCCAGCAGCTTCAGGGGGTCGGATGAAAAACTGTTTTTT.

The J gene is TRBJ2-1, the V gene TRBV28; 12 nucleotides line up with TRBD2. The ends lost 6 bases at V and 8 bases at J; junction bases unmatched: 8. This CDR3 has 15 residues. Germline CDR1 and CDR2: MDHEN and SYDVKM. CDR3 in amino acids: CASSRGLAGTYEQFF. CDR3 sequence (DNA): TGTGCCAGCAGCCGTGGACTAGCGGGGACCTATGAGCAGTTCTTC.

J is TRBJ2-3 and V is TRBV5-1; TRBD2 is a possible D gene (6 bases). In germline, CDR1 is SGHRS, CDR2 YFSETQ. The V gene lost 4 bases and the J gene lost 2 bases, with 17 bases spanning the gap. The CDR3 is 16 residues long. This CDR3 reads CASSIQDYGNTDTQYF. DNA of the CDR3: TGCGCCAGCAGCATTCAGGACTACGGAAACACAGATACGCAGTATTTT.

V usage is TRBV5-1 and J usage is TRBJ2-2; no clear D. V was trimmed by 0 bases and J by 1 base, leaving 10 bases between them. The CDR3 runs to 16 residues. In germline, CDR1 is SGHRS, CDR2 YFSETQ. The CDR3, as DNA: TGCGCCAGCAGCTTGGAAGGCGCAGGGAACACCGGGGAGCTGTTTTTT. It specifies CASSLEGAGNTGELFF.

The CDR3: CASSARQEAYEQYF. CDR3 DNA: TGTGCCAGCAGCGCTCGACAGGAGGCCTACGAGCAGTACTTC. The chain uses TRBV9 and TRBJ2-7, with a tentative D call TRBD1 (6 bases). The CDR3 totals 14 residues. Trimming took 3 bases from V and 2 from J, leaving 12 bases between them. Germline CDR1 and CDR2: SGDLS and YYNGEE. Full variable domain (rest looked up from reference TRBV9 and TRBJ2-7): DSGVTQTPKHLITATGQRVTLRCSPRSGDLSVYWYQQSLDQGLQFLIQYYNGEERAKGNILERFSAQQFPDLHSELNLSSLELGDSALYFCASSARQEAYEQYFGPGTRLTVT.

This chain connects TRBV5-1 to TRBJ2-1; 9 bases are shared with TRBD2. Germline CDR1 and CDR2: SGHRS and YFSETQ. This CDR3 has 17 residues. The V and J ends lost 0 bases and 8 bases, in that order; junction bases with no gene match: 12. The CDR3 DNA sequence: TGCGCCAGCAGCTTGGATTTAGCGGGGGCCCCGGGGGATGAGCAGTTCTTC. Protein: CASSLDLAGAPGDEQFF. Together with reference TRBV5-1 and TRBJ2-1, the CDR3 gives the full variable domain: KAGVTQTPRYLIKTRGQQVTLSCSPISGHRSVSWYQQTPGQGLQFLFEYFSETQRNKGNFPGRFSGRQFSNSRSEMNVSTLELGDSALYLCASSLDLAGAPGDEQFFGPGTRLTVL.

The rearrangement joins TRBV25-1 to TRBJ2-7, with D perhaps TRBD2 (7 bases). V dropped 3 bases and J dropped 2 bases, with 14 bases sitting between them. Germline V lookup: CDR1 MGHDK, CDR2 SYGVNS. This CDR3 is 15 amino acids long. In nucleotides, the CDR3 is TGTGCCAGCAGTGAGGGGGTCGGGGGGCCCTACGAGCAGTACTTC. Protein sequence: CASSEGVGGPYEQYF.

This clone was found once. This chain uses TRBV28 with TRBJ1-1; 9 bases align to TRBD1. The J segment lost 6 bases and the V segment lost 4 bases, leaving 6 bases of the junction unmatched. Germline CDR1 is MDHEN and CDR2 is SYDVKM. The CDR3 runs to 14 residues. Here the CDR3 DNA reads TGTGCCAGCAGTTCCGGGACAGGGACATCTGAAGCTTTCTTT. This translates into CASSSGTGTSEAFF.

The chain uses TRBV19 and TRBJ2-2; D is possibly TRBD1 (5 bases). Trimming left V 8 bases short and J 6 bases short, with 13 bases between. This CDR3 contains 13 residues. The germline gives CDR1 LNHDA, CDR2 SQIVND (reference sequence). The chain's CDR3 is CASHSQGPGELFF. The CDR3 nucleotides are TGTGCCAGTCATAGCCAGGGCCCCGGGGAGCTGTTTTTT.

V usage is TRBV9 and J usage is TRBJ1-1; D ambiguous. V was trimmed by 4 bases and J by 0 bases, leaving 13 bases between them. The germline V gene has CDR1 SGDLS and CDR2 YYNGEE. The CDR3 consists of 15 residues. CDR3 residues: CASSPGGGMNTEAFF. The CDR3 DNA sequence: TGTGCCAGCAGCCCAGGAGGCGGGATGAACACTGAAGCTTTCTTT.

This clone was counted a single time. This chain uses TRBV29-1 with TRBJ2-1; 10 bases are shared with TRBD1. V trimming: 0 bases; J trimming: 5 bases; junction bases outside the gene matches: 7. CDR1 and CDR2 (germline): SQVTM, ANQGSEA. The CDR3 is made up of 16 amino acids. This CDR3 is CSVEDVTGGWDNEQFF. The CDR3, as DNA: TGCAGCGTTGAAGATGTGACAGGGGGCTGGGACAATGAGCAGTTCTTC.

This clone has only a few counts. This rearrangement joins TRBV2 to TRBJ2-7, with a weak D call TRBD1 (6 bases). The V gene lost 4 bases and the J gene lost 0 bases, with 10 bases spanning the gap. The germline V gene encodes CDR1 SNHLY and CDR2 FYNNEI. This CDR3 is 14 amino acids long. CDR3 bases: TGTGCCAGCAGTGGGCAGGGGAGCTCCTACGAGCAGTACTTC. Translation gives CASSGQGSSYEQYF.

This clone showed up just once. The chain recombines TRBV28 with TRBJ2-4, with 7 bases lining up with TRBD1. The junction had 9 bases not matched to a gene; V was cut back by 6 bases and J by 4 bases. Per the germline V gene, CDR1 is MDHEN and CDR2 is SYDVKM. This CDR3 spans 15 amino acids. CDR3 amino acids: CASSPGTATKNIQYF. The CDR3 DNA reads TGTGCCAGCAGCCCCGGGACAGCAACAAAAAACATTCAGTACTTC.

The V call is TRBV28, the J call TRBJ2-7; the match to TRBD2 covers 7 bases. Germline trimming cut 8 bases from V and 1 base from J; bases unmatched to any gene: 11. Germline V gives CDR1 MDHEN, CDR2 SYDVKM. CDR3 size: 15 residues. The DNA for the CDR3 is TGTGCCAGCGGAGCCGTGGGGGGGTCATCCTACGAGCAGTACTTC. Its translation: CASGAVGGSSYEQYF.

This clone was seen once. The rearrangement links TRBV28 to TRBJ1-2; maybe TRBD1 (5 bases). The CDR3 totals 12 residues. Trimming took off 6 bases at V and 4 bases at J, with 9 bases between the two ends. Germline V gene sequence: CDR1 MDHEN, CDR2 SYDVKM. In DNA form, the CDR3 reads TGTGCCAGCAGCTCAGGGTTCTATGGCTACACCTTC. Amino acid sequence: CASSSGFYGYTF.

This clone was seen a handful of times. The chain couples TRBV7-2 to TRBJ2-3; 8 nucleotides match TRBD2. Germline V lookup: CDR1 SGHTA, CDR2 FQGNSA. The CDR3 is 15 amino acids. V lost 2 bases to trimming and J lost 5 bases; unmatched junction nucleotides: 6. CDR3 coding DNA: TGTGCCAGCAGCTTAATTCGGGGGGGGAGAGATACGCAGTATTTT. This translates into CASSLIRGGRDTQYF.

This clone turned up a few times. The V gene is TRBV6-5, the J gene TRBJ1-4; 7 nucleotides agree with TRBD1. The CDR3 spans 13 residues. The V segment lost 6 bases and the J segment 8 bases; nucleotides outside the gene matches: 6. Germline loops: CDR1 MNHEY, CDR2 SVGAGI. This CDR3 is CASSQGGREKLFF. The CDR3, as DNA: TGTGCCAGCAGCCAGGGGGGCAGGGAAAAACTGTTTTTT.

This sequence joins TRBV6-6 and TRBJ1-1, with no clear D. The CDR3 covers 13 residues. The V end lost 5 bases, the J end lost 4 bases, and 11 bases lay between the germline ends. The V gene's germline CDR1 is MNHNY and CDR2 SVGAGI (reference sequence). The CDR3 DNA is TGTGCCAGCAGTCCACGACCAGGCACTGAAGCTTTCTTT. Its protein product is CASSPRPGTEAFF.

The V call is TRBV15, the J call TRBJ2-1, with 7 nucleotides matching TRBD1. Trimming took 0 bases from V and 8 from J; bases not matched to a gene: 10. Germline V gene sequence: CDR1 LNHNV, CDR2 YYDKDF (reference sequence). The CDR3 runs to 16 residues. CDR3 in amino acids: CATSRERGRDSHEQFF. The CDR3 bases are TGTGCCACCAGCAGAGAGAGGGGGCGCGATAGTCATGAGCAGTTCTTC.

The chain recombines TRBV6-2 or TRBV6-3 with TRBJ2-1, with TRBD2 identical over 11 bases. V shed 6 bases, J shed 2 bases, and the junction held 6 bases outside the gene matches. From germline, CDR1 is MNHEY and CDR2 SVGEGT. This CDR3 has 16 residues. CDR3 loop: CASSSLLAGAYNEQFF. In nucleotides, the CDR3 is TGTGCCAGCAGCTCCCTACTAGCGGGAGCCTACAATGAGCAGTTCTTC.

The chain combines TRBV11-3 with TRBJ2-1; tentative D call: TRBD2 (6 bases). The CDR3 has 16 amino acids. V was trimmed by 1 base and J by 1 base, leaving 11 bases between them. The germline CDR1 and CDR2 sequences are SGHNT and YENEEA. The CDR3 region is CASSLVGGGSYNEQFF. The CDR3 bases are TGTGCCAGCAGCTTAGTGGGCGGAGGGTCCTACAATGAGCAGTTCTTC. Supplemented by reference TRBV11-3 and TRBJ2-1, the full variable domain reads EAGVVQSPRYKIIEKKQPVAFWCNPISGHNTLYWYLQNLGQGPELLIRYENEEAVDDSQLPKDRFSAERLKGVDSTLKIQPAELGDSAVYLCASSLVGGGSYNEQFFGPGTRLTVL.

The chain links TRBV24-1 to TRBJ1-4; a possible D gene is TRBD1 (6 bases). The germline V gene encodes CDR1 KGHDR and CDR2 SFDVKD. CDR3 length: 15 amino acids. Trimming removed 3 bases at V and 7 bases at J, with 14 bases between. The CDR3 loop is CATSDPAGAGEKLFF. DNA of the CDR3: TGTGCCACCAGTGATCCCGCGGGGGCTGGTGAAAAACTGTTTTTT.

The chain uses TRBV28 and TRBJ1-5; perhaps TRBD1 as D (5 bases). In germline, CDR1 is MDHEN, CDR2 SYDVKM. V was clipped by 7 bases and J by 11 bases, with 18 bases between them. This CDR3 is built from 13 residues. The CDR3 DNA follows: TGTGCCAGCATCCTGGGAGGGGCACGGGCCCAGCATTTT. Its protein is CASILGGARAQHF.

The V call is TRBV7-3, the J call TRBJ2-2; 7 nucleotides match TRBD1. Per germline, CDR1 SGHTA and CDR2 FQGTGA. The V segment lost 2 bases and the J segment 2 bases; nucleotides outside the gene matches: 17. The CDR3 runs to 20 residues. The CDR3 region is CASSLWGWDSRTRNTGELFF. The CDR3 DNA follows: TGTGCCAGCAGCTTATGGGGCTGGGACAGCCGAACGAGAAACACCGGGGAGCTGTTTTTT.

This clone was detected once. The J gene is TRBJ2-7, the V gene TRBV7-8, with a tentative D call TRBD1 (6 bases). V lost 2 bases, J lost 6 bases, and 8 bases lay in between. This CDR3 is 12 amino acids long. Looked up from germline, CDR1 is SGHVS and CDR2 is FQNEAQ. The CDR3, as DNA: TGTGCCAGCAGCTTACAGGGGAGCGAGCAGTACTTC. Residues: CASSLQGSEQYF.

The chain carries TRBV2 and TRBJ1-2; a weak D match, TRBD1 (5 bases). CDR3 length: 14 residues. V lost 10 bases to trimming and J lost 2 bases, with 17 bases between them. Germline values: CDR1 SNHLY, CDR2 FYNNEI. The CDR3 loop is CATLRRDSNYGYTF. Written as DNA, the CDR3 is TGTGCCACCCTAAGAAGGGACTCAAACTATGGCTACACCTTC.